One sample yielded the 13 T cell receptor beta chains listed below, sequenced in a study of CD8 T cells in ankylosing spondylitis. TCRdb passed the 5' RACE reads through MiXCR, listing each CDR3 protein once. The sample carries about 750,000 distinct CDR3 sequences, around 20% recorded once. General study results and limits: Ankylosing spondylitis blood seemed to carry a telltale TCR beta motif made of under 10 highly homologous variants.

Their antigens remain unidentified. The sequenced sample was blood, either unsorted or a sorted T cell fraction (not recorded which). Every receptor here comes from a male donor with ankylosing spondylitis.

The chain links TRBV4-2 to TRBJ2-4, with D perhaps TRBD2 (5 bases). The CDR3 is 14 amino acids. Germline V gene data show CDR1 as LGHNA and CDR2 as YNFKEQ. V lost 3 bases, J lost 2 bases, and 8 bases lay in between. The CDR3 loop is CASSHPGTKNIQYF. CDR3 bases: TGTGCCAGCAGCCACCCCGGGACCAAAAACATTCAGTACTTC.

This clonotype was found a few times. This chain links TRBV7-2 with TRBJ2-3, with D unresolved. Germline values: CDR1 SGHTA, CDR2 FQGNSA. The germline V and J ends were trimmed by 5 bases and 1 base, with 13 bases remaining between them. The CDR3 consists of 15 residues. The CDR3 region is CASSRASTRTDTQYF. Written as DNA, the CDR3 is TGTGCCAGCAGCCGAGCATCGACCCGCACAGATACGCAGTATTTT.

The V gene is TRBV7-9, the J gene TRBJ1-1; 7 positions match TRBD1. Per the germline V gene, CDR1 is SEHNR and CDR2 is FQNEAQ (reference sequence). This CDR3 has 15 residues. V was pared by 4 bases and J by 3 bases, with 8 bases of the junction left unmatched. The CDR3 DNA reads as TGTGCCAGCAGCTCAGGGGGACCGGGAGACACTGAAGCTTTCTTT. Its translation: CASSSGGPGDTEAFF.

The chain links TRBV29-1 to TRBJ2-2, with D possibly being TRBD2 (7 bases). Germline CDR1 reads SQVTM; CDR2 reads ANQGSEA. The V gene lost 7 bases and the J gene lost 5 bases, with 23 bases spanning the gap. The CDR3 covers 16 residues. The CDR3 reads CSALGTPRGGTGELFF. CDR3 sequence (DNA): TGCAGCGCCCTCGGGACACCGAGGGGAGGGACCGGGGAGCTGTTTTTT.

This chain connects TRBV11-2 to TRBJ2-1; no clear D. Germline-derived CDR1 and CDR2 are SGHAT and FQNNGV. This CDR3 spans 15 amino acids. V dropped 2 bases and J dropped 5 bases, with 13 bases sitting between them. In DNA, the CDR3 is TGTGCCAGCAGCTTAACGGGTAATATGGACAATGAGCAGTTCTTC. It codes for CASSLTGNMDNEQFF.

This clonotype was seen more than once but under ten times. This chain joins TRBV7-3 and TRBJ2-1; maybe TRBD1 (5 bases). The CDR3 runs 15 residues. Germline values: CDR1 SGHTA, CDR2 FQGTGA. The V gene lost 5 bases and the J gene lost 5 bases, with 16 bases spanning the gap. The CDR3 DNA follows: TGTGCCAGCAGCCTCACCCTTGGGGCCCACAATGAGCAGTTCTTC. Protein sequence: CASSLTLGAHNEQFF.

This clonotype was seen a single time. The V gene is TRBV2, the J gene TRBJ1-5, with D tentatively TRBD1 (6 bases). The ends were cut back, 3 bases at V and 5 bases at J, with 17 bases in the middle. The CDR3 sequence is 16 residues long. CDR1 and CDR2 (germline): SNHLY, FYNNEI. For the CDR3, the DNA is TGTGCCAGCAGTGATCACAGGGTCGACGTGGATCAGCCCCAGCATTTT. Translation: CASSDHRVDVDQPQHF.

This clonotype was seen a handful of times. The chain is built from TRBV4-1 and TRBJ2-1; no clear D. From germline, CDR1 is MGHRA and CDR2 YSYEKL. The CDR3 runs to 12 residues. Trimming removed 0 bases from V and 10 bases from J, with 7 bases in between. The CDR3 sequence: CASSQDSWEQFF. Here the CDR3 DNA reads TGCGCCAGCAGCCAAGATTCGTGGGAGCAGTTCTTC.

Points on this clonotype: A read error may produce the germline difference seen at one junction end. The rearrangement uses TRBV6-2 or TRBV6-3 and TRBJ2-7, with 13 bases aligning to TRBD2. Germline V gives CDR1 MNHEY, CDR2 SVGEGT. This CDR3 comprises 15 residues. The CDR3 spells CASRPGLAGVYELYF. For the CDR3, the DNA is TGTGCCAGCAGACCCGGACTAGCGGGAGTCTACGAGCTGTACTTC.

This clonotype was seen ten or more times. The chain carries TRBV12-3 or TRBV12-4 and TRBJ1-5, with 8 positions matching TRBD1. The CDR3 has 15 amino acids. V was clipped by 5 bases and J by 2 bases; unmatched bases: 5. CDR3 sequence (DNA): TGTGCCAGCAGTGCCCAGGGGGCCGGCAATCAGCCCCAGCATTTT. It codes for CASSAQGAGNQPQHF.

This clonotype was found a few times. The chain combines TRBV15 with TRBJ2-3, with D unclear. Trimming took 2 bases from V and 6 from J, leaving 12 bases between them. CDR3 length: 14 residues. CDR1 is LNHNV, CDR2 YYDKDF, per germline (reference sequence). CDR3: CATSRQGPLDTQYF. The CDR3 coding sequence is TGTGCCACCAGCAGACAAGGCCCCTTGGATACGCAGTATTTT. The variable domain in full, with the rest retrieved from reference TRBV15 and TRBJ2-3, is DAMVIQNPRYQVTQFGKPVTLSCSQTLNHNVMYWYQQKSSQAPKLLFHYYDKDFNNEADTPDNFQSRRPNTSFCFLDIRSPGLGDTAMYLCATSRQGPLDTQYFGPGTRLTVL.

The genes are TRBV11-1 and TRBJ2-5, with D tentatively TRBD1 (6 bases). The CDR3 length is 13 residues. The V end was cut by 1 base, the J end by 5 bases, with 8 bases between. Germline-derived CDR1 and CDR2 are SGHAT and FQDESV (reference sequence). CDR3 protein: CASSLEQGETQYF. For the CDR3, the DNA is TGTGCCAGCAGCTTAGAACAGGGCGAGACCCAGTACTTC.

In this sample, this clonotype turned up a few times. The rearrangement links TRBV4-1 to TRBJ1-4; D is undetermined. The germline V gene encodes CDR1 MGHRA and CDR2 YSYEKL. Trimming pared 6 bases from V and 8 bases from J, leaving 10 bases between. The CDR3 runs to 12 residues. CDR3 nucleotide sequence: TGCGCCAGCAGAAGAGTGGGGGAAAAACTGTTTTTT. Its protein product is CASRRVGEKLFF.